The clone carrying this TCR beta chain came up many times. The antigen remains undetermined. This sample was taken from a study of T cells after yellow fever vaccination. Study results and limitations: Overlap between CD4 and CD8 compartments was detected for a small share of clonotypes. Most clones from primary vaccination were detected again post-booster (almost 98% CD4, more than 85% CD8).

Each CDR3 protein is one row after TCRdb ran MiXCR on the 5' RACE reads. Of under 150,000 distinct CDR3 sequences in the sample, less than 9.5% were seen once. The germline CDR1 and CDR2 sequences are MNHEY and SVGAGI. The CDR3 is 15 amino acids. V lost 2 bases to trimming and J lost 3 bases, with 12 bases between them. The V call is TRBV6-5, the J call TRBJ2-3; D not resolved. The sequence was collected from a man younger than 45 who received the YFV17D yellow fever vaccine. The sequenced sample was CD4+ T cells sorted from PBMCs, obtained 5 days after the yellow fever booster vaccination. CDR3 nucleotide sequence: TGTGCCAGCAGTTACACTCCCAGTCTGACAGATACGCAGTATTTT. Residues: CASSYTPSLTDTQYF.